The 28 T cell receptor beta chains below all came from one sample that was sequenced in a study of blood T cell repertoires in COVID-19. Generated by immunoSEQ multiplex PCR, the TCRdb table keeps only in-frame clones and is missing some. The sample yields fewer than 250,000 clones, more than 85% seen once. Input material: peripheral blood. The receptors shown here come from a man younger than 40 with acute or convalescent COVID-19.

This sequence joins TRBV28 and TRBJ1-5; a possible D gene is TRBD1 (6 bases). This CDR3 is built from 15 residues. Trimming removed 10 bases at V and 0 bases at J, with 16 bases between. Germline-derived CDR1 and CDR2 are MDHEN and SYDVKM. The CDR3 nucleotides are TGTGCCATCGGGGGGGGGCTGAATAGCAATCAGCCCCAGCATTTT. Encoded protein: CAIGGGLNSNQPQHF.

This chain links TRBV2 with TRBJ1-5; maybe TRBD1 (5 bases). Germline CDR1 reads SNHLY; CDR2 reads FYNNEI. V was trimmed by 7 bases and J by 7 bases, leaving 17 bases between them. The CDR3 loop spans 14 amino acids. CDR3 sequence: CASTDRPGGQPQHF. The CDR3 DNA reads as TGTGCCAGCACCGACCGCCCGGGGGGACAGCCCCAGCATTTT.

The V call is TRBV5-1, the J call TRBJ2-4; 7 bases align to TRBD1. Germline CDR1 and CDR2: SGHRS and YFSETQ. The CDR3 length is 16 residues. Trimming removed 5 bases from V and 0 bases from J; junction bases left unmatched: 8. CDR3 DNA: TGCGCCAGCAGGGGTGTGACAGGGAGAGCCAAAAACATTCAGTACTTC. Translating gives CASRGVTGRAKNIQYF.

This sequence joins TRBV13 and TRBJ1-2; D is ambiguous. CDR3 length: 13 amino acids. Deletions cut 5 bases from V and 2 bases from J, with 9 bases between. Germline assignment: CDR1 PRHDT and CDR2 FYEKMQ (reference sequence). DNA of the CDR3: TGTGCCAGCAGCCAACAGTCAAACTATGGCTACACCTTC. Its protein product is CASSQQSNYGYTF.

This clone was detected once. The chain combines TRBV6-5 with TRBJ1-4; D gene ambiguous. V gave up 6 bases and J gave up 3 bases, with 14 bases separating them. CDR3 length: 15 residues. Germline loops: CDR1 MNHEY, CDR2 SVGAGI. The CDR3 region is CASRLNQAANEKLFF. In nucleotides, the CDR3 is TGTGCCAGCAGACTTAACCAGGCTGCTAATGAAAAACTGTTTTTT.

This chain joins TRBV6-5 and TRBJ2-3; 7 nucleotides line up with TRBD2. Trimming removed 6 bases from V and 2 bases from J; junction bases left unmatched: 2. Looked up from germline, CDR1 is MNHEY and CDR2 is SVGAGI. The CDR3 runs 13 residues. This CDR3 is CASRERDTDTQYF. DNA of the CDR3: TGTGCCAGCAGGGAGCGGGACACAGATACGCAGTATTTT.

This clone has just one count. The J gene is TRBJ1-1, the V gene TRBV5-5, with D maybe TRBD1 (5 bases). The CDR3 has 15 amino acids. V shed 4 bases and J shed 1 base, with 14 bases lying between them. Germline V gene sequence: CDR1 SGHKS, CDR2 YYEKEE (reference sequence). The CDR3 region has the DNA TGTGCCAGCAGCAGAGGACAACAACCGAACACTGAAGCTTTCTTT. Translation: CASSRGQQPNTEAFF.

The table lists this clone with a count of one. V is TRBV19 and J is TRBJ2-2; TRBD1 matches 8 bases. J lost 9 bases, V lost 9 bases, and 15 bases had no gene match. The CDR3 covers 15 residues. Germline V CDR1 and CDR2: LNHDA, SQIVND (reference sequence). CDR3 nucleotide sequence: TGTGCCAGCCAAAACAGGGGGTCGCAAGGACGGGAGCTGTTTTTT. It specifies CASQNRGSQGRELFF.

The chain employs TRBV19 and TRBJ1-1, with D possibly being TRBD1 (5 bases). The germline V and J ends were trimmed by 6 bases and 6 bases, with 20 bases remaining between them. The CDR3 length is 15 residues. CDR1 and CDR2 (germline): LNHDA, SQIVND (reference sequence). CDR3 residues: CASRRRDGEMAEAFF. The DNA for the CDR3 is TGTGCCAGTAGACGGAGGGACGGGGAGATGGCTGAAGCTTTCTTT.

V is TRBV6-5 and J is TRBJ2-7; TRBD2 agrees at 9 bases. CDR3 length: 13 residues. Trimming cost V 8 bases and J 2 bases; bases outside gene matches: 4. CDR1 and CDR2 from the germline V gene are MNHEY and SVGAGI. CDR3 residues: CASWSGGTYEQYF. The CDR3 DNA sequence: TGTGCCAGCTGGAGCGGGGGGACCTACGAGCAGTACTTC.

The rearrangement links TRBV3-1 (or the pseudogene TRBV3-2) to TRBJ2-2; no definite D call. The CDR3 covers 16 residues. Per germline, CDR1 LGHDT and CDR2 YNNKEL (reference sequence). V was clipped by 1 base and J by 0 bases, with 9 bases between them. For the CDR3, the DNA is TGTGCCAGCAGCCAAGGACTGTTCGCGAACACCGGGGAGCTGTTTTTT. Its translation is CASSQGLFANTGELFF.

The gene calls are TRBV5-1 and TRBJ1-6; no reliable D call. CDR1 is SGHRS, CDR2 YFSETQ, per germline. Trimming took 4 bases from V and 5 from J, leaving 13 bases between them. The CDR3 loop spans 15 amino acids. The CDR3 loop reads CASSPAGLDNSPLHF. In DNA, the CDR3 is TGCGCCAGCAGCCCCGCAGGCCTCGATAATTCACCCCTCCACTTT.

V and J are TRBV28 and TRBJ1-4, with 8 bases matching TRBD1. Germline CDR1 and CDR2: MDHEN and SYDVKM. After removal of 7 bases from V and 11 bases from J, the junction contained 12 bases not matched to a gene. This CDR3 has 14 amino acids. CDR3 in amino acids: CASNLPGTGSKLFF. The CDR3 bases are TGTGCCAGCAATCTTCCCGGGACAGGTTCGAAACTGTTTTTT.

V and J are TRBV28 and TRBJ2-7; D unresolved. Trimming cost V 3 bases and J 3 bases, with 24 bases left between them. Looked up from germline, CDR1 is MDHEN and CDR2 is SYDVKM. The CDR3 spans 18 residues. This CDR3 reads CASSFDPSQIRSRYEQYF. The CDR3, as DNA: TGTGCCAGCAGTTTTGATCCATCGCAAATCCGGAGTCGCTACGAGCAGTACTTC.

This chain uses TRBV10-3 with TRBJ2-7, with a weak D call TRBD2 (5 bases). CDR3 size: 13 residues. Germline values: CDR1 ENHRY, CDR2 SYGVKD. V was pared by 4 bases and J by 5 bases, with 12 bases between. CDR3 nucleotide sequence: TGTGCCATCAGTGTCGCCGAGAGGGACGAGCAGTACTTC. It specifies CAISVAERDEQYF.

The gene calls are TRBV30 and TRBJ1-5; TRBD1 matches at 10 bases. The CDR3 is 17 amino acids. Germline V gene lookup returns CDR1 GTSNPN and CDR2 SVGIG (reference sequence). Trimming cost V 0 bases and J 2 bases; bases outside gene matches: 7. This chain's CDR3 is CAWSVRIGTGGNQPQHF. The CDR3 DNA reads TGTGCCTGGAGTGTCAGAATTGGGACAGGGGGCAATCAGCCCCAGCATTTT.

The rearrangement joins TRBV6-6 to TRBJ2-1; the match to TRBD2 covers 10 bases. J lost 4 bases, V lost 7 bases, and 13 bases had no gene match. Germline values: CDR1 MNHNY, CDR2 SVGAGI (reference sequence). This CDR3 has 17 residues. The CDR3 coding sequence is TGTGCCAGCAATCGGGGCAAGCGGGAGGGCCCGTACAATGAGCAGTTCTTC. Protein sequence: CASNRGKREGPYNEQFF.

The rearrangement links TRBV18 to TRBJ2-7; D call uncertain. CDR3 size: 14 residues. Germline CDR1 KGHSH, CDR2 LQKENI. V lost 5 bases and J lost 0, with 11 bases in between. DNA of the CDR3: TGTGCCAGCTCATATGACTCCTACTCCTACGAGCAGTACTTC. This translates into CASSYDSYSYEQYF.

The chain employs TRBV6-1 and TRBJ1-2, with TRBD1 matching 10 bases. The CDR3 spans 12 residues. CDR1 and CDR2 (germline): MNHNS, SASEGT. Unmatched junction bases numbered 5, after V lost 2 bases and J lost 14 bases. The CDR3 protein is CASSEFDRGLTF. CDR3 coding DNA: TGTGCCAGCAGTGAATTCGACAGGGGGCTGACCTTC.

V is TRBV30 and J is TRBJ1-2; D may be TRBD1 (5 bases). Germline loops: CDR1 GTSNPN, CDR2 SVGIG (reference sequence). Trimming took 0 bases from V and 7 from J, leaving 12 bases between them. CDR3 length equals 13 residues. The DNA for the CDR3 is TGTGCCTGGAGTGTACGATATAGGGGTGGCTACACCTTC. Translating it yields CAWSVRYRGGYTF.

This clone appeared once. The gene calls are TRBV7-9 and TRBJ2-3; no clear D gene. The CDR3 consists of 14 residues. Germline CDR1 is SEHNR and CDR2 is FQNEAQ (reference sequence). With 3 bases removed from V and 4 bases from J, the gap between germline ends came to 11 bases. CDR3 nucleotide sequence: TGTGCCAGCAGCTTCTTTTCTGAGGCAGATACGCAGTATTTT. Translating gives CASSFFSEADTQYF.

The chain links TRBV28 to TRBJ1-2, with 7 positions matching TRBD1. V lost 1 base to trimming and J lost 1 base; unmatched junction nucleotides: 9. The V gene's germline CDR1 is MDHEN and CDR2 SYDVKM. This CDR3 has 17 amino acids. The CDR3 is CASSLFGGGLGNYGYTF. In DNA, the CDR3 is TGTGCCAGCAGTTTATTCGGAGGGGGCTTAGGTAACTATGGCTACACCTTC.

This clone was recorded a few times. The chain links TRBV27 to TRBJ1-5, with D tentatively TRBD1 (5 bases). The CDR3 extends over 14 amino acids. Looked up from germline, CDR1 is MNHEY and CDR2 is SMNVEV (reference sequence). Trimming took off 6 bases at V and 9 bases at J, with 18 bases between the two ends. DNA for the CDR3: TGTGCCAGCAGACCGGGGCAGGTTAGCGGGCCCCAGCATTTT. Protein sequence: CASRPGQVSGPQHF.

The CDR3 loop is CASGLGHINTDTQYF. In nucleotides, the CDR3 is TGTGCTAGTGGTTTGGGACACATTAACACAGATACGCAGTATTTT. The chain couples TRBV12-5 to TRBJ2-3; D gene ambiguous. The V gene lost 1 base and the J gene lost 2 bases, with 10 bases spanning the gap. The CDR3 has 15 residues. CDR1 is LGHNT and CDR2 is FRNRAP in the germline V gene.

CDR3 nucleotide sequence: TGTGCCAGTAGTACCCTCCAGGGTGGGCCCCAGCATTTT. Its translation: CASSTLQGGPQHF. This chain connects TRBV19 to TRBJ1-5, with D perhaps matching TRBD1 (5 bases). Germline V CDR1 and CDR2: LNHDA, SQIVND (reference sequence). The CDR3 runs 13 residues. Trimming shortened V by 4 bases and J by 9 bases, and 13 bases separated the two germline ends.

V usage is TRBV11-3 and J usage is TRBJ2-2; 8 bases are shared with TRBD1. The CDR3 loop spans 15 amino acids. V lost 3 bases, J lost 4 bases, and 4 bases stayed unmatched. CDR1 is SGHNT, CDR2 YENEEA, per germline. The CDR3 region is CASSFGQGVTGELFF. CDR3 nucleotides: TGTGCCAGCAGCTTCGGACAGGGAGTCACCGGGGAGCTGTTTTTT. Drawing the rest from reference TRBV11-3 and TRBJ2-2, the complete variable domain is EAGVVQSPRYKIIEKKQPVAFWCNPISGHNTLYWYLQNLGQGPELLIRYENEEAVDDSQLPKDRFSAERLKGVDSTLKIQPAELGDSAVYLCASSFGQGVTGELFFGEGSRLTVL.

V and J are TRBV7-8 and TRBJ1-5, with D perhaps TRBD1 (6 bases). The ends were cut back, 2 bases at V and 5 bases at J, with 13 bases in the middle. The CDR3 extends over 15 amino acids. Germline V lookup: CDR1 SGHVS, CDR2 FQNEAQ. In DNA form, the CDR3 reads TGTGCCAGCAGCTTAACCAGGGGACGGGATCAGCCCCAGCATTTT. This sequence encodes CASSLTRGRDQPQHF.

The V and J genes are TRBV5-4 and TRBJ2-3; TRBD2 agrees at 7 bases. Trimming cost V 4 bases and J 1 base; bases outside gene matches: 3. This CDR3 has 14 amino acids. Germline values: CDR1 SGHNT, CDR2 YYREEE (reference sequence). As DNA, the CDR3 is TGTGCCAGCAGCCCTACTAGCGGCACAGATACGCAGTATTTT. Amino acid sequence: CASSPTSGTDTQYF.